This TCR beta chain was sequenced for a study of blood T cell repertoires in COVID-19. The V end lost 0 bases, the J end lost 5 bases, and 20 bases lay between the germline ends. Germline V CDR1 and CDR2: LGHDT, YNNKEL (reference sequence). The CDR3 covers 18 residues. The table came from immunoSEQ multiplex PCR; TCRdb's copy has only in-frame clones and leaves some out. Of almost 250,000 clones listed, more than 75% are singletons. This chain joins TRBV3-1 (or the pseudogene TRBV3-2) and TRBJ1-3; the D is unclear. The origin of this receptor is a woman aged 80 or older with COVID-19, enrolled during active disease. Sequencing input: peripheral blood. The CDR3: CASSQDTSLEGRRNTIYF. Here the CDR3 DNA reads TGTGCCAGCAGCCAAGATACTAGTTTGGAGGGCCGCAGAAACACCATATATTTT.